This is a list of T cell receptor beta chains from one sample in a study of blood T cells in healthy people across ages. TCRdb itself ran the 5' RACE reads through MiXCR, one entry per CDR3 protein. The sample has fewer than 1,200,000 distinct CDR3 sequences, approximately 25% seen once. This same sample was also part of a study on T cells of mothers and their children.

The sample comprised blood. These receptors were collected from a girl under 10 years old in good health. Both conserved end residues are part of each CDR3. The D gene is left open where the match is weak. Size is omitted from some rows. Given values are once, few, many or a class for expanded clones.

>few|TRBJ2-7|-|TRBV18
CASSPLWGDEYEQYF
TGTGCCAGCTCACCATTATGGGGGGATGAATACGAGCAGTACTTC
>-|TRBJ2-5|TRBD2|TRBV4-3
CASSRLAGGQEAQYF
TGCGCCAGCAGCCGACTAGCGGGGGGGCAAGAGGCCCAGTACTTC
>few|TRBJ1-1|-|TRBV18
CASSPIVGNTEAFF
TGTGCCAGCTCACCGATTGTGGGGAACACTGAAGCTTTCTTT
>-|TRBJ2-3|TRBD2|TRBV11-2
CASSSSSGRAKDTQYF
TGTGCCAGCAGCTCAAGTAGCGGGAGGGCCAAAGATACGCAGTATTTT
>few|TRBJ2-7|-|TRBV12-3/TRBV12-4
CASSFSTEGAYEQYF
TGTGCCAGCAGTTTTAGTACTGAGGGGGCCTACGAGCAGTACTTC
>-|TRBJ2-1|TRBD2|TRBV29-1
CSVRGLAGLRYNEQFF
TGCAGCGTTCGAGGACTAGCGGGACTTAGATACAATGAGCAGTTCTTC
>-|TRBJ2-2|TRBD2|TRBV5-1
CASSRGGSTGELFF
TGCGCCAGCAGCCGGGGGGGAAGTACCGGGGAGCTGTTTTTT
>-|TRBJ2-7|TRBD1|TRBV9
CASSSPGQGIDEQYF
TGTGCCAGCAGCTCGCCGGGACAGGGTATCGACGAGCAGTACTTC
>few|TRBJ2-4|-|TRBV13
CASSPDRFLAKNIQYF
TGTGCCAGCAGCCCCGACAGGTTCCTAGCCAAAAACATTCAGTACTTC
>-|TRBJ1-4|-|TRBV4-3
CASSRDNHRGEKLFF
TGCGCCAGCAGCCGAGATAACCATCGAGGGGAAAAACTGTTTTTT
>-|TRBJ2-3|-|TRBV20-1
CSAYHPSAETQYF
TGCAGTGCTTATCATCCCAGCGCCGAGACCCAGTACTTT
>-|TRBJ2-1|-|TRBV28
CASSSILGPKNEQFF
TGTGCCAGCAGTTCGATCCTCGGACCCAAAAATGAGCAGTTCTTC
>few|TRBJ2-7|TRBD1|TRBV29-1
CSVLEDRAFYEQYF
TGCAGCGTTCTAGAGGACAGGGCCTTCTACGAGCAGTACTTC
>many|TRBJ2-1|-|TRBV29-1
CSGNLEKSYNEQFF
TGCAGCGGAAACTTAGAGAAGTCCTACAATGAGCAGTTCTTC
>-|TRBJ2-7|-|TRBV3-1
CASSPIQGGAEQYF
TGTGCCAGCAGCCCGATCCAGGGGGGGGCCGAGCAGTACTTC
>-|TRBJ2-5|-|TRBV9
CASGASAGLQETQYF
TGTGCCTCGGGCGCGTCCGCAGGCCTTCAAGAGACCCAGTACTTC
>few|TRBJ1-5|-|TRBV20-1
CSARDYEASNQPQHF
TGCAGTGCTAGAGATTACGAGGCAAGCAATCAGCCCCAGCATTTT
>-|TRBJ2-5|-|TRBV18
CASSPPDNYSYEQYF
TGTGCCAGCTCACCTCCGGACAACTACTCCTACGAGCAATACTTC
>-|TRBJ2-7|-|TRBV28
CASSTRGYEQYF
TGTGCCAGCTCTACGCGGGGCTACGAGCAGTACTTC
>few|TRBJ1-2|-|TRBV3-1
CASSQGTNGYTF
TGTGCCAGCAGCCAAGGGACAAATGGCTACACCTTC
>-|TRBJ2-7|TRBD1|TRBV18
CASSPQQGAPYEQYF
TGTGCCAGCTCACCACAACAGGGGGCTCCCTACGAGCAGTACTTC
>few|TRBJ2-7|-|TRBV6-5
CASSTGSRGHEQYF
TGTGCCAGCAGTACGGGATCACGGGGCCACGAGCAGTACTTC
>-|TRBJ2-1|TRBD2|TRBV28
CASSLGLAAIPYNEQFF
TGTGCCAGCAGTCTGGGACTAGCGGCCATACCTTACAATGAGCAGTTCTTC
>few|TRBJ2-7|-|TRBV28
CASRATFNYEQYF
TGTGCCAGCAGGGCCACCTTCAACTACGAGCAGTACTTC
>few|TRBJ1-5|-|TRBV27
CASSLSTFSNQPQHF
TGTGCCAGCAGTTTATCAACCTTTAGCAATCAGCCCCAGCATTTT
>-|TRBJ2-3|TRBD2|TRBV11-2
CASSLTVSGGTDTQYF
TGTGCCAGCAGCTTAACAGTTAGCGGGGGCACAGATACGCAGTATTTT
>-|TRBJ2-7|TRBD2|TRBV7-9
CASSSLRGSSYEQYF
TGTGCCAGCAGCTCTTTGCGGGGGAGCTCCTACGAGCAGTACTTC
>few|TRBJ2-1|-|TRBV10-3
CAISESDREIRGQQFF
TGTGCCATCAGTGAGTCGGACAGAGAGATAAGAGGGCAGCAGTTCTTC
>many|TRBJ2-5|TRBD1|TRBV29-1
CSVGPGGGETQYF
TGCAGCGTTGGCCCAGGGGGCGGCGAGACCCAGTACTTC
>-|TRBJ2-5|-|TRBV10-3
CAISESGGVGETQYF
TGTGCCATCAGTGAATCGGGTGGGGTCGGGGAGACCCAGTACTTC
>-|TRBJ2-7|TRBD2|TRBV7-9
CASSSGRGDIYEQYF
TGTGCCAGCAGTTCCGGGAGGGGGGATATCTACGAGCAGTACTTC
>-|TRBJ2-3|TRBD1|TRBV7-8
CASSLGGQGAQYF
TGTGCCAGCAGCTTAGGGGGACAGGGAGCGCAGTATTTT
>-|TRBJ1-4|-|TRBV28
CASSLGAFNEKLFF
TGTGCCAGCAGTTTAGGGGCCTTTAATGAAAAACTGTTTTTT
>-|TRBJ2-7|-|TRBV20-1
CSASSIRWREVNEQYF
TGCAGTGCTAGTTCTATTCGGTGGCGGGAAGTCAACGAGCAGTACTTC
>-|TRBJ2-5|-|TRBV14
CAARPTQRKRLCQETQYF
TGTGCCGCCAGACCCACACAGCGCAAAAGGTTATGCCAAGAGACCCAGTACTTC
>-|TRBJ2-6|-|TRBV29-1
CSVGTAGANVLTF
TGCAGCGTTGGCACAGCTGGGGCCAACGTCCTGACTTTC
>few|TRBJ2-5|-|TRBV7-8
CASSLVSEAVPEETQYF
TGTGCCAGCAGCTTAGTTTCGGAGGCGGTCCCTGAAGAGACCCAGTACTTC
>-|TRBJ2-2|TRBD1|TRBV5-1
CASSTGTANTGELFF
TGCGCCAGCAGCACAGGGACAGCTAACACCGGGGAGCTGTTTTTT
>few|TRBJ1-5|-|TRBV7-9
CASSLTGRNQPQHF
TGTGCCAGCAGCTTAACAGGTCGCAATCAGCCCCAGCATTTT
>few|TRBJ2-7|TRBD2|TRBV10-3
CAISGGTSGVYEQYF
TGTGCCATCAGTGGGGGGACTAGCGGGGTGTACGAGCAGTACTTC
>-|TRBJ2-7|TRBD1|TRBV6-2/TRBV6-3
CASSRGDSEQYF
TGTGCCAGCAGCCGAGGGGACAGCGAGCAGTACTTC
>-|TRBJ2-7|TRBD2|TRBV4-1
CASSQEGRGNEQYF
TGCGCCAGCAGCCAAGAAGGGCGGGGGAACGAGCAGTACTTC
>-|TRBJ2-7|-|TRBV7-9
CASSLGQTGLYEQYF
TGTGCCAGCAGCTTAGGGCAGACAGGCCTCTACGAGCAGTACTTC
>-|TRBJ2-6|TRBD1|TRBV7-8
CASSLQGATGANVLTF
TGTGCCAGCAGCCTACAGGGGGCTACTGGGGCCAACGTCCTGACTTTC
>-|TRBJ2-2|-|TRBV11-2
CASSFPPVGDHYTGELFF
TGTGCCAGCAGCTTCCCCCCGGTGGGAGACCACTACACCGGGGAGCTGTTTTTT
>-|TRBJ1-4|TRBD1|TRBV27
CASSSGQGLGKLFF
TGTGCCAGCAGTTCAGGACAGGGATTGGGGAAACTGTTTTTT
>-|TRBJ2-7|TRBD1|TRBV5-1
CASSEHRGYEQYF
TGCGCCAGCAGCGAACACAGGGGGTACGAGCAGTACTTC
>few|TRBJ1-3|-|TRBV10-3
CAISESPATGNTIYF
TGTGCCATCAGTGAGTCTCCAGCGACTGGAAACACCATATATTTT
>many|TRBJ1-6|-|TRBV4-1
CASSQDFQGSPLHF
TGCGCCAGCAGCCAAGATTTCCAGGGTTCACCCCTCCACTTT
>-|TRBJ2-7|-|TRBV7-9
CASSGGTILSYEQYF
TGTGCCAGCAGCGGTGGGACCATCCTATCCTACGAGCAGTACTTC
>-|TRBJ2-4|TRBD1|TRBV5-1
CASRDRRNIQYF
TGCGCCAGCCGGGACAGGCGGAACATTCAGTACTTC
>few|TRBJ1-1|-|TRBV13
CASSVGASGAEAFF
TGTGCCAGCAGTGTAGGGGCGAGCGGGGCTGAAGCTTTCTTT
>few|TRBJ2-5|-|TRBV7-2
CASSFQAGTPGGTQYF
TGTGCCAGCAGCTTTCAGGCCGGGACACCCGGGGGGACCCAGTACTTC
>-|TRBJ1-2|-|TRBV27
CASSPGALFYNYGYTF
TGTGCCAGCAGTCCGGGAGCCCTCTTTTATAACTATGGCTACACCTTC
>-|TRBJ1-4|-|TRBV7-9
CASSTSRRGGTNEKLFF
TGTGCCAGCAGCACCTCTCGCCGAGGGGGAACTAATGAAAAACTGTTTTTT
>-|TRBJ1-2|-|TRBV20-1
CSASTPAGGYTF
TGCAGTGCTAGTACTCCCGCGGGTGGCTACACCTTC
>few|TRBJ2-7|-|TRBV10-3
CAISVGEDEQYF
TGTGCCATCAGTGTTGGAGAGGATGAGCAGTACTTC
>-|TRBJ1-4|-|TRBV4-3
CASSPAGEANEKLFF
TGCGCCAGCAGCCCTGCAGGGGAGGCTAATGAAAAACTGTTTTTT
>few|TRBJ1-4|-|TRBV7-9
CASSQGREDEKLFF
TGTGCCAGCAGCCAAGGGCGCGAAGATGAAAAACTGTTTTTT
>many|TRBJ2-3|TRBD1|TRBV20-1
CSASQGGYTDTQYF
TGCAGTGCTAGTCAAGGGGGCTACACAGATACGCAGTATTTT